The clone carrying this T cell receptor beta chain appeared once. The data were obtained in a study of blood T cell repertoires in COVID-19. Study background: Sample material is recorded as cDNA or gDNA derived from T cells, B-cell-depleted T cells, or PBMCs.

This CDR3 spans 15 amino acids. The ends were cut back, 4 bases at V and 0 bases at J, with 12 bases in the middle. Germline V gene lookup returns CDR1 SGHTA and CDR2 FQGNSA. In the original analysis: Reference gene primer amplification yielded estimated nucleated cell counts. Only in-frame clones appear in the TCRdb table, and some are missing; sequencing was by immunoSEQ multiplex PCR. V and J calls and clone size are given by that table; D and trimming were obtained from the DNA. The table records fewer than 300,000 clones, around 89% of them present only once. The TCR comes from a man in his thirties or forties with acute or convalescent COVID-19. Specimen: peripheral blood. The rearrangement joins TRBV7-2 to TRBJ1-2, with D perhaps TRBD1 (6 bases). The CDR3 sequence is CASSYTGSTNYGYTF. CDR3 nucleotide sequence: TGTGCCAGCAGCTACACAGGGTCTACTAACTATGGCTACACCTTC.